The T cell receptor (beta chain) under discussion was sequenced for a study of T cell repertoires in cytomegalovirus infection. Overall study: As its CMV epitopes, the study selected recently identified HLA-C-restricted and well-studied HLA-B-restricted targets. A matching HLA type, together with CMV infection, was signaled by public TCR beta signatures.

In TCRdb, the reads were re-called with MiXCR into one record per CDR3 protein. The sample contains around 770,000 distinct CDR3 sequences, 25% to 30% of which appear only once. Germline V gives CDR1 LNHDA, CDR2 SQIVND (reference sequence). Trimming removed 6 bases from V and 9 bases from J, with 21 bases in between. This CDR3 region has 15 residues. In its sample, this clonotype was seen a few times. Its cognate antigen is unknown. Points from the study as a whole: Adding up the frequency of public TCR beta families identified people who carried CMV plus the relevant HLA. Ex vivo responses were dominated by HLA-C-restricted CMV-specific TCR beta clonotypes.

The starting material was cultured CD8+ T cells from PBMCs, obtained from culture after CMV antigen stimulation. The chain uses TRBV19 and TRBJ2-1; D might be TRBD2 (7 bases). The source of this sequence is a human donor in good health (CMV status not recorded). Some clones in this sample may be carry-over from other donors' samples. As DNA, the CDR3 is TGTGCCAGTAGCCCCCGGGACTACCAGGGGAGTGAGCAGTTCTTC. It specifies CASSPRDYQGSEQFF.